This T cell receptor beta chain was recovered during a study of response to subunit inactivated influenza vaccine. Study conclusions and caveats: Seasonal influenza vaccination, on each occasion, was suggested by the authors to recruit few new T cells.

TCRdb analysed the RT-PCR reads with MiXCR anew, one entry per CDR3 protein. This sample has 800,000 to 1,000,000 distinct CDR3 sequences, with roughly 20% found just once. Germline CDR1 SGHRS, CDR2 YFSETQ. The J segment lost 0 bases and the V segment lost 2 bases, leaving 5 bases of the junction unmatched. The CDR3 contains 15 residues. Many counts were recorded for this clonotype. Antigen: not known. The origin of this receptor is a man aged 50 or older who received an inactivated influenza vaccine. J is TRBJ2-7 and V is TRBV5-1; 7 bases are a match to TRBD1. Sequenced here: PBMCs from blood, sampled about 5 days after vaccination. The CDR3 spells CASSLGDSSSYEQYF. CDR3 bases: TGCGCCAGCAGCTTAGGGGACAGCAGCTCCTACGAGCAGTACTTC.